This T cell receptor beta chain is drawn from a study of T cells in Graves' hyperthyroidism and ophthalmopathy. Authors of the study amplified TCR beta CDR3 regions from RNA transcripts. Primed by the HTBI set, a first-round RT-PCR was run on the TCR CDR3. Each CDR3 protein is one row after TCRdb ran MiXCR on the multiplex PCR reads. This table holds about 340,000 distinct CDR3 sequences, about 20% found once. This clonotype has ten or more counts. Diagnoses were made from clinical symptoms, serum measures (thyroxine and TRAb), thyroid ultrasound and orbital computed tomography. There are 18 residues in the CDR3. Trimming cost V 4 bases and J 6 bases, with 25 bases left between them. Germline CDR1 is MDHEN and CDR2 is SYDVKM.

Input material: blood. The chain uses TRBV28 and TRBJ1-5, with D possibly TRBD1 on 5 matching bases. This sequence originates from a woman aged 50 to 60 with Graves' hyperthyroidism. The CDR3 sequence: CASSSSGKTSGYSQPQHF. CDR3 sequence (DNA): TGTGCCAGCAGTTCGTCCGGAAAAACTTCAGGGTATAGTCAGCCCCAGCATTTT.